This T cell receptor beta chain came from a study of Ad26.COV2.S vaccination and SARS-CoV-2 variants. On this clone: The antigen remains undetermined.

Treatment noted: 19 received Ad26.COV2.S at low or high dose, single or two shots; about 5 received placebo; per-sample allocation not given. At day 63 after the first vaccine or placebo injection, samples were drawn. The CDR3 contains 15 residues. The V gene's germline CDR1 is SGHVS and CDR2 FNYEAQ. The ends lost 3 bases at V and 4 bases at J; junction bases unmatched: 6. Study findings and constraints: The study found higher spike-specific TCR breadth in vaccine than placebo recipients.

The method was immunoSEQ multiplex PCR; TCRdb's version includes in-frame clones alone and lacks a portion of them. The sample lists 400,000 to 500,000 clones, 85% to 90% occurring once. This specimen consisted of peripheral blood, obtained in a trial of Ad26.COV2.S vaccine versus placebo. The chain combines TRBV7-6 with TRBJ1-1; 9 nucleotides align to TRBD1. The clonotype originates from a person aged 18-65 years who received the Ad26.COV2.S COVID-19 vaccine or a placebo. The CDR3 spells CASSFTGGGGTEAFF. The CDR3 nucleotides read TGTGCCAGCAGCTTCACAGGGGGCGGGGGCACTGAAGCTTTCTTT.